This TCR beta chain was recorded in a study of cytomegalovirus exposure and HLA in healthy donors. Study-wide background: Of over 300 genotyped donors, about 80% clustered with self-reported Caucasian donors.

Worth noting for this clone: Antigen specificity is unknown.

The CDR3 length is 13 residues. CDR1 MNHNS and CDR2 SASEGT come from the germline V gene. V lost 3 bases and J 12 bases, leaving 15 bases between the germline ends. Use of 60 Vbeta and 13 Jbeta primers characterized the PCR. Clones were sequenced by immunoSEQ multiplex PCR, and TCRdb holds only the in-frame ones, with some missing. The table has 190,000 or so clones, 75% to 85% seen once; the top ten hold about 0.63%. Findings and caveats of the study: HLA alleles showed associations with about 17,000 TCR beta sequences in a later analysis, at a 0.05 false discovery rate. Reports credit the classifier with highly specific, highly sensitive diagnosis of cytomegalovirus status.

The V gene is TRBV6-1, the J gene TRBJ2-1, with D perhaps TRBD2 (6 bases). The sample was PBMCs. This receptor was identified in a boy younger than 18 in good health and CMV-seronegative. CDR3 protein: CASSEGTFGSQFF. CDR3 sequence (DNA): TGTGCCAGCAGTGAGGGGACTTTCGGTTCGCAGTTCTTC.